A single sample is the source of the 4 T cell receptor beta chains below, sequenced in a study of blood T cell repertoires in COVID-19. Sequencing was performed with immunoSEQ multiplex PCR; in TCRdb, only in-frame clones are kept and a portion is missing. The sample consists of a few hundred thousand clones, roughly 88% of them appearing once. Sequences were obtained from PBMCs or T cells enriched from blood (not recorded which). The receptors stem from a woman aged 40 to 55 who had recovered from COVID-19.

This chain links TRBV11-3 with TRBJ1-4, with D perhaps matching TRBD1 (6 bases). Germline loops: CDR1 SGHNT, CDR2 YENEEA. V was shortened by 1 base and J by 4 bases, with 10 bases between the two germline ends. The CDR3 spans 15 residues. The DNA of the CDR3 is TGTGCCAGCAGCTTAGTCGGCAGGGGTAATGAAAAACTGTTTTTT. This gives the protein CASSLVGRGNEKLFF. The entire variable domain, with the rest obtained from reference TRBV11-3 and TRBJ1-4, is as follows: EAGVVQSPRYKIIEKKQPVAFWCNPISGHNTLYWYLQNLGQGPELLIRYENEEAVDDSQLPKDRFSAERLKGVDSTLKIQPAELGDSAVYLCASSLVGRGNEKLFFGSGTQLSVL.

The gene calls are TRBV18 and TRBJ1-1; 8 bases map to TRBD1. The germline V gene encodes CDR1 KGHSH and CDR2 LQKENI. The CDR3 sequence is 14 residues long. With 3 bases clipped from V and 3 bases from J, the junction kept 3 bases outside the gene matches. CDR3 in amino acids: CASSPQTGDTEAFF. CDR3 nucleotide sequence: TGTGCCAGCTCACCGCAGACAGGGGACACTGAAGCTTTCTTT. Drawing the rest from reference TRBV18 and TRBJ1-1, the complete variable domain is NAGVMQNPRHLVRRRGQEARLRCSPMKGHSHVYWYRQLPEEGLKFMVYLQKENIIDESGMPKERFSAEFPKEGPSILRIQQVVRGDSAAYFCASSPQTGDTEAFFGQGTRLTVV.

The chain has TRBV9 and TRBJ2-3, with D perhaps TRBD1 (8 bases). The V and J ends lost 4 bases and 0 bases respectively, with 18 bases between them. CDR1 and CDR2 (germline): SGDLS, YYNGEE. CDR3 length: 17 amino acids. CDR3 sequence: CASSLTGGAGSTDTQYF. DNA of the CDR3: TGTGCCAGCAGCCTAACAGGGGGAGCGGGGAGCACAGATACGCAGTATTTT.

CDR3 sequence: CASSQDMVGGLTENTEAFF. The DNA for the CDR3 is TGCGCCAGCAGCCAAGATATGGTGGGGGGTTTGACGGAGAACACTGAAGCTTTCTTT. This chain connects TRBV4-3 to TRBJ1-1; D possibly corresponds to TRBD1 (5 bases). The germline V and J ends were trimmed by 0 bases and 1 base, with 21 bases remaining between them. Looked up from germline, CDR1 is LGHNA and CDR2 is YSLEER. This CDR3 is 19 amino acids long.